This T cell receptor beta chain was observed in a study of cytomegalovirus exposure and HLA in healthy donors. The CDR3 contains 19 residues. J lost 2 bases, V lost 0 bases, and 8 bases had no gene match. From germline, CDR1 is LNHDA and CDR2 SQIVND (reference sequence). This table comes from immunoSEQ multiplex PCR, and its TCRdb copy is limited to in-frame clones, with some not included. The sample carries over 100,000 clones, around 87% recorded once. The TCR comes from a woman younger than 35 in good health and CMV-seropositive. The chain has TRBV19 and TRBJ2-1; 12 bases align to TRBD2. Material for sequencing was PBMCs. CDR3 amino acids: CASSIDLLAGGRAYNEQFF. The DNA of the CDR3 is TGTGCCAGTAGTATAGATCTACTAGCGGGGGGCCGGGCCTACAATGAGCAGTTCTTC.